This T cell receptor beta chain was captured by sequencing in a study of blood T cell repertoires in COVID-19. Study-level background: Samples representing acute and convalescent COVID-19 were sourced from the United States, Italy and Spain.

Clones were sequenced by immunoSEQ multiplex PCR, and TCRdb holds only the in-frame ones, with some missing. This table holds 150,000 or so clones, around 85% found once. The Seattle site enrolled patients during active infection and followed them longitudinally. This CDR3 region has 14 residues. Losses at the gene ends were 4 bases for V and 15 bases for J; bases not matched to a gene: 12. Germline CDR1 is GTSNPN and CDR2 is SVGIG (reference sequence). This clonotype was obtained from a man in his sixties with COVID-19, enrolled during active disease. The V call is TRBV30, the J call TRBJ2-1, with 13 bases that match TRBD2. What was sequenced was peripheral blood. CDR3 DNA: TGTGCCTGGACCTCGGGACTAGCGGGAACCATGGGGTTCTTC. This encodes CAWTSGLAGTMGFF.